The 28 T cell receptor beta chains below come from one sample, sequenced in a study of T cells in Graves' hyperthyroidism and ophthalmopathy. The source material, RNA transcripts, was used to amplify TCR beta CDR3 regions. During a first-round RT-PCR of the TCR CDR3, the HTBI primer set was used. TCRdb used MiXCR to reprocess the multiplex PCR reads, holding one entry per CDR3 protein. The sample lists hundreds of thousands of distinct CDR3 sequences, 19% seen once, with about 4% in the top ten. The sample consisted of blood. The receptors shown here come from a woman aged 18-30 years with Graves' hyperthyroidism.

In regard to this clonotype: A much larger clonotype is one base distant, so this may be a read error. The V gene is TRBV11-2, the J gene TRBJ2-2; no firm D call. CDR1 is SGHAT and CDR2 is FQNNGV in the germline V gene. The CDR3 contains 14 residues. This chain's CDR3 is CACSLVIGAGELFF. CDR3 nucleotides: TGTGCCTGCAGCTTAGTTATCGGCGCCGGGGAGCTGTTTTTT.

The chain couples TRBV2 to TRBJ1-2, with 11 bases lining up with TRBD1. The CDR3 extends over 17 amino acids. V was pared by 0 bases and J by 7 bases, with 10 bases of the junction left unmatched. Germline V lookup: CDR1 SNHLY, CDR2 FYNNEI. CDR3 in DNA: TGTGCCAGCAGTGAAGCGGGACAGGGGGGATCTTTTTTTGGCTACACCTTC. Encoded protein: CASSEAGQGGSFFGYTF.

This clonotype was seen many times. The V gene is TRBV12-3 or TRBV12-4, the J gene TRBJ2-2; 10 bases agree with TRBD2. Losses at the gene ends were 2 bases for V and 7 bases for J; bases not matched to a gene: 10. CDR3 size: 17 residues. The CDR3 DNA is TGTGCCAGCAGTTTAAGGATTAGCGGGGGGCGAGGCGGGGAGCTGTTTTTT. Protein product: CASSLRISGGRGGELFF.

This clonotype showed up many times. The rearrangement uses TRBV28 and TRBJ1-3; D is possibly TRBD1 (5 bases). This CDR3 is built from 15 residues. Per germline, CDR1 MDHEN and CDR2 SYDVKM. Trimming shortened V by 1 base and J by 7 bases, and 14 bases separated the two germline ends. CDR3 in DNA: TGTGCCAGCAGTTTATCCGGGACTCCCGCGAACACCATATATTTT. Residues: CASSLSGTPANTIYF. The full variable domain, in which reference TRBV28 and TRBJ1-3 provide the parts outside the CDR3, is DVKVTQSSRYLVKRTGEKVFLECVQDMDHENMFWYRQDPGLGLRLIYFSYDVKMKEKGDIPEGYSVSREKKERFSLILESASTNQTSMYLCASSLSGTPANTIYFGEGSWLTVV.

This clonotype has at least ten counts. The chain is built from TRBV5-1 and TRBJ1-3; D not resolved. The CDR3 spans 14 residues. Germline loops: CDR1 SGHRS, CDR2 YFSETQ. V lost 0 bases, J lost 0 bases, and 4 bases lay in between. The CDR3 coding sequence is TGCGCCAGCAGCTTGGACAACTCTGGAAACACCATATATTTT. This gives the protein CASSLDNSGNTIYF.

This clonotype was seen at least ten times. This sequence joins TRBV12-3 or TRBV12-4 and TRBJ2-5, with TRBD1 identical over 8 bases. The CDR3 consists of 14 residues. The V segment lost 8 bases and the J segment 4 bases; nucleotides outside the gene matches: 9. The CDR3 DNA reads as TGTGCCAGCGGCCCTCAGGGGGCCAGAGAGACCCAGTACTTC. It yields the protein CASGPQGARETQYF.

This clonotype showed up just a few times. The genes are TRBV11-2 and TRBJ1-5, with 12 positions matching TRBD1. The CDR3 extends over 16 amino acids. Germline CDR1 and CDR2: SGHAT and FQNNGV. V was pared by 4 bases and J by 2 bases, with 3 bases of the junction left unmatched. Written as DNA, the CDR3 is TGTGCCAGCAGCTGGGGACAGGGGGCAGGCAATCAGCCCCAGCATTTT. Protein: CASSWGQGAGNQPQHF. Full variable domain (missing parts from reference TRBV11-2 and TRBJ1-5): EAGVAQSPRYKIIEKRQSVAFWCNPISGHATLYWYQQILGQGPKLLIQFQNNGVVDDSQLPKDRFSAERLKGVDSTLKIQPAKLEDSAVYLCASSWGQGAGNQPQHFGDGTRLSIL.

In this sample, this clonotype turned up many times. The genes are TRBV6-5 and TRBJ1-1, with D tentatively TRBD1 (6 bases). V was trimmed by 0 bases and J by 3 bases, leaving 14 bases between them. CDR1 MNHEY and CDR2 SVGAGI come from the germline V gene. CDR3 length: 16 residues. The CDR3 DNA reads TGTGCCAGCAGTTACTCGAGGGACACAGGGCACACTGAAGCTTTCTTT. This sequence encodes CASSYSRDTGHTEAFF.

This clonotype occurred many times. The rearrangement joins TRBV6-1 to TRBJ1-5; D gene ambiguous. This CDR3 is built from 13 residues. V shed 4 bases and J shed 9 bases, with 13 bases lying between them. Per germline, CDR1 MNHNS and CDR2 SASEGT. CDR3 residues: CASSAEKFRPQHF. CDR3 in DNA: TGTGCCAGCAGTGCCGAGAAATTTCGGCCCCAGCATTTT.

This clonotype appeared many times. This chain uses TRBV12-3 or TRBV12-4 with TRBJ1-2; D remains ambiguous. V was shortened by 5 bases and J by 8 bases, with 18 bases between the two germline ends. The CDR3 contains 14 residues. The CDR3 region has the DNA TGTGCCAGCAGTCAGGCCGGGTTAAAGGGCGGCTACACCTTC. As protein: CASSQAGLKGGYTF.

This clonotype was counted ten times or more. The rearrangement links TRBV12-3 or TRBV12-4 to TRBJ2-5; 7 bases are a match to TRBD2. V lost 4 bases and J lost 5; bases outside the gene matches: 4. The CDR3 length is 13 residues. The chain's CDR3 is CASSSTSWETQYF. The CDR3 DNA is TGTGCCAGCAGTTCGACTAGCTGGGAGACCCAGTACTTC.

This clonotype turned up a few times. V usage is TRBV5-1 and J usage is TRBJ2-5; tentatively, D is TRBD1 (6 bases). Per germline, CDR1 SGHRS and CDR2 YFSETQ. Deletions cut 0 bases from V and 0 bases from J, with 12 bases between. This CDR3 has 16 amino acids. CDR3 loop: CASSLGSRGNQETQYF. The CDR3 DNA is TGCGCCAGCAGCTTGGGATCCAGGGGTAACCAAGAGACCCAGTACTTC.

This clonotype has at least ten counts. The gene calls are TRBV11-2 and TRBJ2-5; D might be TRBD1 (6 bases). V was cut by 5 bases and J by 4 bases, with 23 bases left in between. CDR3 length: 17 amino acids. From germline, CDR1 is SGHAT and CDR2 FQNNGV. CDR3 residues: CASSNQYRESYGETQYF. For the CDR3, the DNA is TGTGCCAGCAGCAACCAATACAGGGAGAGTTACGGAGAGACCCAGTACTTC.

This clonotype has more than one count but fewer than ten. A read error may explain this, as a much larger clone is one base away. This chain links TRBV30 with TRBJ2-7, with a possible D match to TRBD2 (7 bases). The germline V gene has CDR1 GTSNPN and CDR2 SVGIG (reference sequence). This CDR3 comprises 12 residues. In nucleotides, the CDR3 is TGTACCTGGGAGGGGGGCTCCTACGAGCAGTACTTC. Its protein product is CTWEGGSYEQYF.

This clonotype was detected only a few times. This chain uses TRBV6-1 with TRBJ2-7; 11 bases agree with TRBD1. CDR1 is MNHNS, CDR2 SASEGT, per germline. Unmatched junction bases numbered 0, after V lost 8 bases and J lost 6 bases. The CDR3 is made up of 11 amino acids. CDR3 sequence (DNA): TGTGCCAGCGGGACAGGGGGCGAGCAGTACTTC. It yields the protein CASGTGGEQYF.

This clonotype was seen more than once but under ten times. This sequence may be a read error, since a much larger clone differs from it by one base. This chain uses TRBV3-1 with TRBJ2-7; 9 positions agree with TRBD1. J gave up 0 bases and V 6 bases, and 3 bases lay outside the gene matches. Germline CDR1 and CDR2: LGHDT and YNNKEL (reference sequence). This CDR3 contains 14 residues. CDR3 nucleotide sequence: TGTGCCAGCAGACCGGACAGGGGCTCCTACGAGCAGTACTTC. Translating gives CASRPDRGSYEQYF.

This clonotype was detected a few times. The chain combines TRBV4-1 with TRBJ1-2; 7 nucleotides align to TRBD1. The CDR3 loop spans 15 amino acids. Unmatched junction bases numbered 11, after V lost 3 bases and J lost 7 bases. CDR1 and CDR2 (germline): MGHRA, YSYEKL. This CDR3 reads CASSQLLSQGGGYTF. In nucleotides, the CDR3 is TGCGCCAGCAGCCAGCTCCTCAGCCAGGGGGGTGGCTACACCTTC.

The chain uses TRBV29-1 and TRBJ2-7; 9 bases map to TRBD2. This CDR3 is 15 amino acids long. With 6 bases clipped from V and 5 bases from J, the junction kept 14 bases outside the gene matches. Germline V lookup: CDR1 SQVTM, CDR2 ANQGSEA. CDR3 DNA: TGCAGCGTCGCACCCGCGGGCGGGGGGGCCCACGAGCAGTACTTC. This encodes CSVAPAGGGAHEQYF.

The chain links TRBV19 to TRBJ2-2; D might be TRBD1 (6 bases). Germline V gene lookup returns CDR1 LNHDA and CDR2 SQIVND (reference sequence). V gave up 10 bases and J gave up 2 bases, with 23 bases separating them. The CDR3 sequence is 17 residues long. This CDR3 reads CATGQIQGTSNTGELFF. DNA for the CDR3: TGTGCCACCGGACAGATACAGGGCACTTCTAACACCGGGGAGCTGTTTTTT.

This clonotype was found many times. The CDR3 DNA reads TGTGCCAGCAGCTTAGAGATCCCAGAGACCCAGTACTTC. As protein: CASSLEIPETQYF. The rearrangement links TRBV7-2 to TRBJ2-5, with D uncertain. The CDR3 spans 13 residues. V was clipped by 1 base and J by 4 bases, with 7 bases between them. Germline assignment: CDR1 SGHTA and CDR2 FQGNSA.

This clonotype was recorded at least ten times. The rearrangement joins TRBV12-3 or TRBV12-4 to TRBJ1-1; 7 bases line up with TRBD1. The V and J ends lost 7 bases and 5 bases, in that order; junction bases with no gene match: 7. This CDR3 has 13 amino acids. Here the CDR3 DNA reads TGTGCCAGCACCTACAGGGGTGGGACTGAAGCTTTCTTT. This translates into CASTYRGGTEAFF.

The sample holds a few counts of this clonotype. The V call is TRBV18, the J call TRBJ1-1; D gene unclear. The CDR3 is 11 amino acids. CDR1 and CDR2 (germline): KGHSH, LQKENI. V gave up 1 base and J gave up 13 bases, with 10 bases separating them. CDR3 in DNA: TGTGCCAGCTCACCACGGGGAGTCGGTTTCTTT. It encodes CASSPRGVGFF.

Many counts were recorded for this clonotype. The CDR3 DNA reads as TGTGCCAGCAGCTTGGGAAAAGTGGGTGGGACTGAAGCTTTCTTT. Translation: CASSLGKVGGTEAFF. The chain employs TRBV5-5 and TRBJ1-1; D gene unclear. This CDR3 comprises 15 residues. Germline V gene lookup returns CDR1 SGHKS and CDR2 YYEKEE (reference sequence). Trimming removed 0 bases from V and 5 bases from J, with 14 bases in between.

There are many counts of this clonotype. The CDR3 protein is CATSRVREYGYTF. The DNA of the CDR3 is TGTGCCACCAGCAGAGTCAGAGAGTATGGCTACACCTTC. The chain recombines TRBV15 with TRBJ1-2, with unresolved D. V lost 1 base and J lost 5, with 8 bases in between. This CDR3 is 13 amino acids long. CDR1 and CDR2 from the germline V gene are LNHNV and YYDKDF (reference sequence).

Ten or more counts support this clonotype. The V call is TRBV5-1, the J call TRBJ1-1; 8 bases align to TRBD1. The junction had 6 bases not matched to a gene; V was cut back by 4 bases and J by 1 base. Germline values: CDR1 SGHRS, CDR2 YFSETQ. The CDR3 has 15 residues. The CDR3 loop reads CASSRLTGENTEAFF. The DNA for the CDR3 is TGCGCCAGCAGCAGACTGACAGGGGAGAACACTGAAGCTTTCTTT.

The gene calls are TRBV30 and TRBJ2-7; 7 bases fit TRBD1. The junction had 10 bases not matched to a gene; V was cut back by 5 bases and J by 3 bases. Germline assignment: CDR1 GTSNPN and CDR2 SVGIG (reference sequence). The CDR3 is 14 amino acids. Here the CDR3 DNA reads TGTGCCTGGGTCCCCGGGACAGCAAACTACGAGCAGTACTTC. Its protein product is CAWVPGTANYEQYF.

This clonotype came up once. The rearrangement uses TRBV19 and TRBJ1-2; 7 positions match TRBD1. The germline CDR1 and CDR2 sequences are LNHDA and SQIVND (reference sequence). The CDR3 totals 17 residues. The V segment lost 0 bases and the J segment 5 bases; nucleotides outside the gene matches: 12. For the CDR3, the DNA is TGTGCCAGTAGTATAGAGGCGGGACAGAAGAAGGATTATGGCTACACCTTC. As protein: CASSIEAGQKKDYGYTF. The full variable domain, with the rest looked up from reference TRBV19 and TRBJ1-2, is DGGITQSPKYLFRKEGQNVTLSCEQNLNHDAMYWYRQDPGQGLRLIYYSQIVNDFQKGDIAEGYSVSREKKESFPLTVTSAQKNPTAFYLCASSIEAGQKKDYGYTFGSGTRLTVV.

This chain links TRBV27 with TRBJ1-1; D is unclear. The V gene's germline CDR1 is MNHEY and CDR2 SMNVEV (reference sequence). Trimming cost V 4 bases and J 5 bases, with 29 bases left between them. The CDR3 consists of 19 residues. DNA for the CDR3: TGTGCCAGCAGTTCGTTCGATATCAGGCTCGTGTTACCTACTACTGAAGCTTTCTTT. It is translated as CASSSFDIRLVLPTTEAFF.